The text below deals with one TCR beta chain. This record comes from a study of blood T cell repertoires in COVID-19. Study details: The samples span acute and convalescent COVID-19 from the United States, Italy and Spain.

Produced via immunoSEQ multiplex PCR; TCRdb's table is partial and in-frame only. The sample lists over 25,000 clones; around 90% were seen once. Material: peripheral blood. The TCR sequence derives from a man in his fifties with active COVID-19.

The CDR3 loop is CASSPRQGAYYGYTF. As DNA, the CDR3 is TGTGCCAGCAGCCCTCGACAGGGGGCTTACTATGGCTACACCTTC. The chain employs TRBV7-8 and TRBJ1-2; TRBD1 aligns across 10 bases. Germline values: CDR1 SGHVS, CDR2 FQNEAQ. The CDR3 contains 15 residues. V shed 5 bases, J shed 3 bases, and the junction held 6 bases outside the gene matches.